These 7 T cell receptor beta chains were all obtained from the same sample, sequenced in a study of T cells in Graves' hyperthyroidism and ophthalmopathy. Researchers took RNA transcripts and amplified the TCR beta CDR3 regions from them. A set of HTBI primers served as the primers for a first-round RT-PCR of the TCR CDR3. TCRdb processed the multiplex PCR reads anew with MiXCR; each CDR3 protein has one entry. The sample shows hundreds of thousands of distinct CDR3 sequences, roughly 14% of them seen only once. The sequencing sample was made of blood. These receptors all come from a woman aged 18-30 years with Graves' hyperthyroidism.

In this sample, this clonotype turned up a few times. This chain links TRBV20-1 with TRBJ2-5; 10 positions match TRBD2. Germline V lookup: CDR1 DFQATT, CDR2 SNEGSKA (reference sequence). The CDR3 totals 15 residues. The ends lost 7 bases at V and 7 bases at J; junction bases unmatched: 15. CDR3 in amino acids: CSVIPSERGGGTQYF. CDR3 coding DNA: TGCAGTGTAATCCCATCTGAGCGGGGGGGCGGGACCCAGTACTTC.

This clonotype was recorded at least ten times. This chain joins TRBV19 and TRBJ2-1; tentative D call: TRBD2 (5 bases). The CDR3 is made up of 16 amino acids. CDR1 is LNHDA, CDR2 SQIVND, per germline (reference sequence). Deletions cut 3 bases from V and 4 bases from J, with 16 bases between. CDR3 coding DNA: TGTGCCAGTAGTATCAAGAGGGTTGGGCTTTACAATGAGCAGTTCTTC. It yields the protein CASSIKRVGLYNEQFF.

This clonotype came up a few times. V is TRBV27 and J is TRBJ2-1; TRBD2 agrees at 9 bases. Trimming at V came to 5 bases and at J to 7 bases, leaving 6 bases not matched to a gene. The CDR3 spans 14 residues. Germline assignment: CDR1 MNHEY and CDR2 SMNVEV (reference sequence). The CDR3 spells CASSPSSGANEQFF. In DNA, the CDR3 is TGTGCCAGCAGTCCATCTAGCGGGGCTAATGAGCAGTTCTTC.

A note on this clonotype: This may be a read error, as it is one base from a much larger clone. CDR3 in amino acids: CSARAWGRNEQFF. The DNA of the CDR3 is TGCAGTGCTAGAGCGTGGGGCCGGAATGAGCAGTTCTTC. V is TRBV20-1 and J is TRBJ2-1, with a tentative D call TRBD1 (5 bases). CDR1 and CDR2 (germline): DFQATT, SNEGSKA (reference sequence). The CDR3 contains 13 residues. Trimming shortened V by 1 base and J by 7 bases, and 11 bases separated the two germline ends.

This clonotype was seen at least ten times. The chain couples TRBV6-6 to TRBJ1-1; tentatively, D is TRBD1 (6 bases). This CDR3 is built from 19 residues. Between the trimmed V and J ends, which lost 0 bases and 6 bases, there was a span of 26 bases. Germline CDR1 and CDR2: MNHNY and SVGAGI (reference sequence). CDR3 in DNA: TGTGCCAGCAGTTACTCGAAGCGGGGACATTCCTCTCCCGAGCCTGAAGCTTTCTTT. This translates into CASSYSKRGHSSPEPEAFF.

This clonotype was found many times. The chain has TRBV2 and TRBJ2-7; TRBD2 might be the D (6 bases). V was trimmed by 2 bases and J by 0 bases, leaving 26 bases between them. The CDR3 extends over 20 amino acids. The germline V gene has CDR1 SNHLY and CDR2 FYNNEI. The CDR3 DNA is TGTGCCAGCAGTGAATTAGCGGCTAGCGCACCATCTAGGGGCTCCTACGAGCAGTACTTC. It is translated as CASSELAASAPSRGSYEQYF.

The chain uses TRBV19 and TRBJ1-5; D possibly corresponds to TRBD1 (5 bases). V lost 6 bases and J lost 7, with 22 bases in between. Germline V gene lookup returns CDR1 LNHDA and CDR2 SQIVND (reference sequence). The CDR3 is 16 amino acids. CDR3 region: CASSPITTARRQPQHF. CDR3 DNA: TGTGCCAGTAGCCCGATTACGACAGCGCGCAGGCAGCCCCAGCATTTT.